Described below is a single T cell receptor (beta chain) sequence and its context. Its antigen target is currently unknown. At one of its ends the junction is not consistent with the germline gene, which may arise from a read error. Library preparation used 5' RACE. Sequencing was performed on an Illumina HiSeq 2000. A universal primer binding site was introduced by template switching, and a unique molecular identifier was present in the final cDNA, enabling accurate counting of TCR cDNA molecules. Specific primers in the conserved constant-segment region were used to synthesize first-strand cDNA for the TCR alpha and beta chains. Each cDNA library was double barcoded, with a SMART-Mk sample barcode plus Illumina barcodes, to control for contamination. TruSeq adapter sequences along with Illumina sample barcodes were introduced in two successive PCR steps. The TCR alpha and beta cDNA libraries were sequenced on the Illumina HiSeq platform using custom primers. On the authors' methods: MiGEC was used to process raw reads and extract unique molecular identifiers, and MiXCR was used to find CDR3 positions. For each individual, recombination models were inferred using an EM algorithm with the repgenHMM and IGoR tools. Shared clonotypes were analyzed with the tcR package in R, and sharing was normalized by the product of cloneset sizes. To study raw recombination free of thymic and clonal selection effects, out-of-frame nonproductive sequences were analyzed. Using fastp at Q25 and MiXCR, TCRdb reprocessed the public reads and kept productive beta chains. Entries are consolidated by CDR3 protein sequence, retaining the most common genes and DNA. V and J calls and clone size were set by TCRdb, not the authors. Recorded for this sample are roughly 350,000 distinct CDR3 sequences; roughly 10% of them occurred a single time. The top ten clonotypes cover over 7% of the sample.

Only healthy Caucasian donors were included. Three unrelated non-twin adults were also sequenced: a male aged 18 to 30, a male aged 50 to 60 and a female aged 50 to 60. Using Miltenyi CD45RO+ enrichment and human naive T-cell isolation kits, memory (CD45RO+) and naive T cells were isolated from PBMC. The data were obtained in a study of identical twins (dated by TCRdb to about 2016). Regarding the complete study: TCR alpha and beta repertoires from monozygotic twins, unrelated adults of various ages and cord blood were deep-sequenced to test whether fetal clonotypes persist. To rule out contamination, replicate twin experiments were performed at different times with different library preparation protocols.

Findings and caveats that apply to the study as a whole: Because the same donors could not be followed over many years, the conclusions relied on cross-sectional statistical analysis. Compared with coincidental sharing between unrelated individuals, out-of-frame TCR alpha sequences shared between twins had an excess of sequences with low generation probability. Excess twin sharing in beta out-of-frame sequences was weaker because fewer shared sequences lowered the signal-to-noise ratio. Fewer insertions were carried by abundant cord blood beta clonotypes, a similar but weaker trend appeared in young adult naive repertoires, and no such trend appeared in memory repertoires. Zero-insertion analyses could be partly confounded by invariant T cells such as MAIT and iNKT, although diverse VJ usage argued against such confounding for most clonotypes. In monozygotic twins, recombination models systematically underestimated out-of-frame TCR alpha sharing, but the models matched the sharing seen between unrelated individuals.

Sequencing input: naive T cells sorted from blood. The cell subset or site tag for this specimen amounts to: cells isolated with a human naive T-cell isolation kit. This sequence was found in a woman between 45 and 60 years old in good health.

CDR3 reads: CSARGTGISKLFF. The DNA reads TGCAGTGCGAGAGGGACAGGGATTTCAAAACTGTTTTTT. The rearrangement combines TRBV20-1 with TRBJ1-4, with 9 bases aligning to TRBD1. The CDR3, from cysteine to phenylalanine, totals 13 residues. This entry keeps only the CDR3 DNA: 39 bases, framed from base 1. CDR1 and CDR2, looked up from the germline V gene (reference sequence), are DFQATT and SNEGSKA.